These T cell receptor beta chains were read from a single sample in a study of ipilimumab plus nivolumab after autologous stem cell transplantation. Method: immunoSEQ multiplex PCR; TCRdb's copy keeps in-frame clones and lacks some. This table has approximately 20,000 clones, under 75% appearing once. The sample consisted of PBMCs, taken in a trial of ipilimumab plus nivolumab as post-transplant consolidation. The receptors here all came from a male donor with diffuse large B-cell lymphoma. The CDR3 runs from the conserved cysteine through the conserved F or W. The order of the fields is D gene, clone size, V gene, J gene, CDR3 DNA, CDR3 protein. A D gene is named only where the DNA matches it firmly. Part of the rows lack a size; the others show once, few, many or a class for expanded clones.

-	-	TRBV18	TRBJ1-5	TGTGCCAGCTCACCACCGGGAGGGGTGGGGGGCAATCAGCCCCAGCATTTT	CASSPPGGVGGNQPQHF
-	-	TRBV18	TRBJ1-2	TGTGCCAGCTCACCACCAGTGGGGCAGGGAATTTTGGGCTACACCTTC	CASSPPVGQGILGYTF
-	-	TRBV28	TRBJ2-3	TGTGCCAGCAGTTTATACGGGGGCCGTGGCACAGATACGCAGTATTTT	CASSLYGGRGTDTQYF
-	-	TRBV4-1	TRBJ2-3	TGCGCCAGCAGCCAAGATCTGGTGGCGGGTACGCAGTATTTT	CASSQDLVAGTQYF
-	medium-sized	TRBV4-1	TRBJ2-5	TGCGCCAGCAGCCAAGCAGGACTCCAAGAGACCCAGTACTTC	CASSQAGLQETQYF
TRBD2	-	TRBV7-2	TRBJ2-5	TGTGCCAGCAGTCCCCCCCCCGGGACTAGCGGGATCCAAGAGACCCAGTACTTC	CASSPPPGTSGIQETQYF
-	few	TRBV5-1	TRBJ1-2	TGCGCCAGCAGTCAGCGGGGGGAATCAAACTATGGCTACACCTTC	CASSQRGESNYGYTF
-	-	TRBV7-3	TRBJ2-1	TGTGCCAGCAGCCGCTCGATTCAAAATGAGCAGTTCTTC	CASSRSIQNEQFF
-	-	TRBV11-2	TRBJ2-1	TGTGCCAGCAGCTTAGATCTGGGTGAGCAGTTCTTC	CASSLDLGEQFF
-	-	TRBV2	TRBJ2-2	TGTGCCAGCAGTTACAGGGCGGGCGGGGAGCTGTTTTTT	CASSYRAGGELFF